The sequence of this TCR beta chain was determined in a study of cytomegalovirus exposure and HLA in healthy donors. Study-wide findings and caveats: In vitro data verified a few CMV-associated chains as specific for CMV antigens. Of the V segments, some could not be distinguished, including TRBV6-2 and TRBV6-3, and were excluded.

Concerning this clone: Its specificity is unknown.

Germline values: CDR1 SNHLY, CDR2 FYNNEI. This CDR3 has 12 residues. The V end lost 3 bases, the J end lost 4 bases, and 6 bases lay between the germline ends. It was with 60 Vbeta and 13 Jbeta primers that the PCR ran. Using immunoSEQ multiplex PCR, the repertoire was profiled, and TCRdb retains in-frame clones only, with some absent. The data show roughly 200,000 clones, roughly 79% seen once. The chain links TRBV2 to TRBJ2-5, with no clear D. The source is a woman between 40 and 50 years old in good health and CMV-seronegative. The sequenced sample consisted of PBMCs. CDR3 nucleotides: TGTGCCAGCAGTGAGCGGTCAGAGACCCAGTACTTC. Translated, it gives CASSERSETQYF.